Below, 13 T cell receptor beta chains from the same sample are listed, as sequenced in a study of blood T cell repertoires in COVID-19. TCRdb keeps only in-frame clones here, not all; method: immunoSEQ multiplex PCR. The sample consists of 200,000 or so clones, 88% of them appearing once. Specimen: PBMCs or T cells enriched from blood (not recorded which). All receptors derive from a woman in her 30s who had recovered from COVID-19.

This clone has just one count. V gene TRBV13 combines with J gene TRBJ2-1; 9 nucleotides line up with TRBD1. Unmatched junction bases numbered 8, after V lost 3 bases and J lost 8 bases. The CDR3 has 15 amino acids. CDR1 is PRHDT, CDR2 FYEKMQ, per germline (reference sequence). The CDR3, as DNA: TGTGCCAGCAGCTTTGGGACAGGGACTCTGGATGAGCAGTTCTTC. This sequence encodes CASSFGTGTLDEQFF.

This clone was seen only a few times. The chain links TRBV18 to TRBJ1-1; maybe TRBD1 (5 bases). The CDR3 totals 14 residues. The germline CDR1 and CDR2 sequences are KGHSH and LQKENI. Trimming stripped 5 bases from V and 4 bases from J, with 14 bases between. The CDR3 region is CASSLNTGSTEAFF. As DNA, the CDR3 is TGTGCCAGCTCATTAAATACAGGTTCCACTGAAGCTTTCTTT.

The J gene is TRBJ1-1, the V gene TRBV9; 8 positions match TRBD1. CDR1 and CDR2 from the germline V gene are SGDLS and YYNGEE. This CDR3 comprises 15 residues. The V segment lost 0 bases and the J segment 2 bases; nucleotides outside the gene matches: 3. The CDR3 loop is CASSVGGTGNTEAFF. Written as DNA, the CDR3 is TGTGCCAGCAGCGTAGGGGGGACAGGAAACACTGAAGCTTTCTTT.

The genes are TRBV3-1 (or the pseudogene TRBV3-2) and TRBJ1-5; 10 positions agree with TRBD1. The germline CDR1 and CDR2 sequences are LGHDT and YNNKEL (reference sequence). The CDR3 contains 17 residues. The J segment lost 5 bases and the V segment lost 0 bases, leaving 7 bases of the junction unmatched. This CDR3 reads CASSQEEGTGAYQPQHF. The CDR3 DNA sequence: TGTGCCAGCAGCCAAGAAGAAGGGACAGGGGCTTATCAGCCCCAGCATTTT.

This sequence joins TRBV27 and TRBJ1-6; the match to TRBD1 covers 7 bases. CDR3 length equals 16 residues. The V gene's germline CDR1 is MNHEY and CDR2 SMNVEV (reference sequence). V trimming: 1 base; J trimming: 3 bases; junction bases outside the gene matches: 3. CDR3 DNA sequence: TGTGCCAGCAGTTTATTACAGGGGAGCTATAATTCACCCCTCCACTTT. Translation: CASSLLQGSYNSPLHF.

In nucleotides, the CDR3 is TGTGCCAGCAGTTGGACTGCCGACTATGGCTACACCTTC. Protein product: CASSWTADYGYTF. The genes are TRBV12-3 or TRBV12-4 and TRBJ1-2; no definite D call. Trimming left V 4 bases short and J 3 bases short, with 9 bases between. The CDR3 is 13 residues long.

On this clone: The sample carries other DNA sequences with the same CDR3. V is TRBV5-1 and J is TRBJ1-1, with D unresolved. CDR1 and CDR2 from the germline V gene are SGHRS and YFSETQ. Trimming cost V 0 bases and J 4 bases, with 10 bases left between them. The CDR3 has 14 residues. As DNA, the CDR3 is TGCGCCAGCAGCTTGGGAGGGTTGGGCACTGAAGCTTTCTTT. This sequence encodes CASSLGGLGTEAFF.

The chain is built from TRBV4-1 and TRBJ1-2; the D gene is possibly TRBD1 (6 bases). Germline CDR1 reads MGHRA; CDR2 reads YSYEKL. Trimming took 2 bases from V and 4 from J, leaving 20 bases between them. CDR3 size: 17 residues. CDR3 sequence reads: CASSQPSQGLRPYGYTF. CDR3 DNA: TGCGCCAGCAGCCAACCTTCACAGGGTCTAAGGCCCTATGGCTACACCTTC.

This sequence joins TRBV7-3 and TRBJ2-1, with 10 bases fitting TRBD2. J was trimmed by 6 bases and V by 2 bases; bases with no gene match: 4. The CDR3 contains 15 residues. CDR1 is SGHTA, CDR2 FQGTGA, per germline. The CDR3 DNA is TGTGCCAGCAGCTTACTAGCGGGGGTTCCCAATGAGCAGTTCTTC. The encoded protein is CASSLLAGVPNEQFF.

In its sample, this clone was seen a few times. The rearrangement uses TRBV5-8 and TRBJ1-2, with D perhaps TRBD1 (6 bases). Looked up from germline, CDR1 is SGHTS and CDR2 is YDEGEE. The CDR3 totals 12 residues. The V gene lost 1 base and the J gene lost 7 bases, with 8 bases spanning the gap. The CDR3: CASSLWGRGYTF. DNA for the CDR3: TGTGCCAGCAGCTTGTGGGGGCGTGGCTACACCTTC. The variable domain in full, completed from reference TRBV5-8 and TRBJ1-2, reads EAGVTQSPTHLIKTRGQQATLRCSPISGHTSVYWYQQALGLGLQFLLWYDEGEERNRGNFPPRFSGRQFPNYSSELNVNALELEDSALYLCASSLWGRGYTFGSGTRLTVV.

To note about this clone: The sample holds other DNA sequences that translate to the same CDR3. Written as DNA, the CDR3 is TGCGCCAGCAGCCAAGGTGGGGGCAGCACAGATACGCAGTATTTT. Its translation: CASSQGGGSTDTQYF. The V call is TRBV4-3, the J call TRBJ2-3; tentatively, D is TRBD1 (6 bases). Germline V gene lookup returns CDR1 LGHNA and CDR2 YSLEER. V was clipped by 1 base and J by 0 bases, with 8 bases between them. This CDR3 spans 15 amino acids.

The chain combines TRBV12-3 or TRBV12-4 with TRBJ1-2; the match to TRBD1 covers 7 bases. The CDR3 is made up of 13 amino acids. J was trimmed by 7 bases and V by 5 bases; bases with no gene match: 7. The CDR3 DNA sequence: TGTGCCAGCAGTCAACAGGGGCGAGGTGGCTACACCTTC. It is translated as CASSQQGRGGYTF.

The V and J genes are TRBV5-4 and TRBJ1-3, with 8 bases that match TRBD1. CDR1 and CDR2 from the germline V gene are SGHNT and YYREEE (reference sequence). J gave up 8 bases and V 4 bases, and 5 bases lay outside the gene matches. The CDR3 spans 13 residues. In DNA form, the CDR3 reads TGTGCCAGCAGCAAGACAGGGGAAGACACCATATATTTT. It translates to CASSKTGEDTIYF.